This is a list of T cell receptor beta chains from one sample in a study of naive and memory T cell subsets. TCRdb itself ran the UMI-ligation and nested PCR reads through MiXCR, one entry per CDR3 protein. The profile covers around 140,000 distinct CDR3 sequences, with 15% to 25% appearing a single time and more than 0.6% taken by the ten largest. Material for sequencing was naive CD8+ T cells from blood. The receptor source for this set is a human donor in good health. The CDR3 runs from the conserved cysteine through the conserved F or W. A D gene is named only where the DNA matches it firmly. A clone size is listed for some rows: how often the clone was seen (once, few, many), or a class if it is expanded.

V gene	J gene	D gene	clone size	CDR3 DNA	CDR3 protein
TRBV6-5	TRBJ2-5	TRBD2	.	TGTGCCAGCAGCGGGACTAGCGGGATTTCGGAGACCCAGTACTTC	CASSGTSGISETQYF
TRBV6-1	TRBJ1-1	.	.	TGTGCCAGCAGTCTGGACCTAAAGGGGACTGAAGCTTTCTTT	CASSLDLKGTEAFF
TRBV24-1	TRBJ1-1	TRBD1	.	TGTGCCACCAGTGGCCCGCCCGGACAGGGGGCCCCGGACACTGAAGCTTTCTTT	CATSGPPGQGAPDTEAFF
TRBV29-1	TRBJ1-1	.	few	TGCAGCGTTGATAAACAGGGAGGGACAGAAGCTTTCTTT	CSVDKQGGTEAFF
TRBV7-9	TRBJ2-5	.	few	TGTGCCAGCAGCCCCTATGGACAGCCAGAGACCCAGTACTTC	CASSPYGQPETQYF
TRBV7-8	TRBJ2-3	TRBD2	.	TGTGCCAGCAGCTTCGTAGCGGGAGCAAGAGATACGCAGTATTTT	CASSFVAGARDTQYF
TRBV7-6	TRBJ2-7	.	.	TGTGCCAGCAGCTTATCTAGCGCTGCCTACGAGCAGTACTTC	CASSLSSAAYEQYF
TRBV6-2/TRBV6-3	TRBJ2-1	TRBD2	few	TGTGCCAGCAGTTGGACTAGCGGGAGGGTCAATGAGCAGTTCTTC	CASSWTSGRVNEQFF
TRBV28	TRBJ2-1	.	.	TGTGCCAGCACCTCATCCGGGACGGCGACCCCCTGGGGGTACAATGAGCAGTTCTTC	CASTSSGTATPWGYNEQFF
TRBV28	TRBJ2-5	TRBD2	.	TGTGCCAGCAGTTTCCAGAGGGTGTCGGGGGGTGGGGAGACCCAGTACTTC	CASSFQRVSGGGETQYF
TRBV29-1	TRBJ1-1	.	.	TGCAGCGTTGAAAAGGGTTTGAACACTGAAGCTTTCTTT	CSVEKGLNTEAFF
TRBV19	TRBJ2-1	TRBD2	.	TGTGCCAGTAGTCCTCTAGCGGGAGGGCTCTACAATGAGCAGTTCTTC	CASSPLAGGLYNEQFF
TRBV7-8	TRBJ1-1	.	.	TGTGCCAGCAGCTTAGTTCGTCCACGGACCATGAACACTGAAGCTTTCTTT	CASSLVRPRTMNTEAFF
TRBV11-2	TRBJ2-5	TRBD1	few	TGTGCCAGCAGCTCGTCTACAGGGGGGTCCCAAGAGACCCAGTACTTC	CASSSSTGGSQETQYF
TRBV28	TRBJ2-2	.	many	TGTGCCAGCAGTTTGGGACAGAACACCGGGGAGCTGTTTTTT	CASSLGQNTGELFF
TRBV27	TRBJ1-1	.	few	TGTGCCAGCAGTTTAAGGGGGACCTACACTGAAGCTTTCTTT	CASSLRGTYTEAFF
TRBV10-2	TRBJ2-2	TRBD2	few	TGCGCCAGCAGGGGTAGCGGGAGTGGCGGGGAGCTGTTTTTT	CASRGSGSGGELFF